This T cell receptor beta chain comes out of a study of cytomegalovirus exposure and HLA in healthy donors. Study-wide findings and caveats: That first-cohort TCR clusters tended to co-occur in the 90 to 150 validation repertoires was found in a later analysis.

On this clone itself: The antigen remains unidentified.

The CDR3 extends over 12 amino acids. CDR1 GTSNPN and CDR2 SVGIG come from the germline V gene (reference sequence). J lost 0 bases, V lost 7 bases, and 1 base had no gene match. The repertoire was sequenced with immunoSEQ multiplex PCR; TCRdb's copy has only in-frame clones and lacks some. The top ten clones hold 2% to 2.5% of a sample with tens of thousands of clones, about 95% of them seen once. Input material: PBMCs. The clonotype was recovered from a man aged 18 to 29 in good health and CMV-seronegative. The gene calls are TRBV30 and TRBJ2-7; 9 bases agree with TRBD2. CDR3 DNA: TGTGCCTTTAGCGGGAGCTCCTACGAGCAGTACTTC. Its translation: CAFSGSSYEQYF.